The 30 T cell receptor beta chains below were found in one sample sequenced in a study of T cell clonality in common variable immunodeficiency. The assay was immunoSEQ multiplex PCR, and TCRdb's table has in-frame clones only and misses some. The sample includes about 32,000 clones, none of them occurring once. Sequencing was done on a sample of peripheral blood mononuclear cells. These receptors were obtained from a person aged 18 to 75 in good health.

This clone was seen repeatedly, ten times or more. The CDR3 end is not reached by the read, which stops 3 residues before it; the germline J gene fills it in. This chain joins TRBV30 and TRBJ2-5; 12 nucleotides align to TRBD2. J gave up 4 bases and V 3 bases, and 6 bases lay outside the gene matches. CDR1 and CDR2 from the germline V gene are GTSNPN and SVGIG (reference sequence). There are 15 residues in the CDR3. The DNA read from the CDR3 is TGTGCCTGGAGGGGCTCGGGACTAGCGGGAGAGACC. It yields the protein CAWRGSGLAGET. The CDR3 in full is CAWRGSGLAGETQYF.

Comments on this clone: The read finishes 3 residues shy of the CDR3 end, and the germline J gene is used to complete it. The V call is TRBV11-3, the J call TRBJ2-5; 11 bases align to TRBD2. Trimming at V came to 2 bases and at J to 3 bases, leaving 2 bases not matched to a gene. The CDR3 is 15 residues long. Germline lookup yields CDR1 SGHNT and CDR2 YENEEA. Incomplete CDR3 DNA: TGTGCCAGCAGCTTATCGGGACTAGCGGAAGAGACC. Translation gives CASSLSGLAEET. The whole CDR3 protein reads CASSLSGLAEETQYF.

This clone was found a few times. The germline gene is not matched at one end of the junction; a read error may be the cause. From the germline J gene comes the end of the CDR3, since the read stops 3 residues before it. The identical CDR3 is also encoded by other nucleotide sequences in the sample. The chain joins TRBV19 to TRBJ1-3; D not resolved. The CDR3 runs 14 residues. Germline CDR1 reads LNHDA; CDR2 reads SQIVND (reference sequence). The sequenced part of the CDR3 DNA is TGTGCCAGTAGTTTGGCGGTCTCTGGAAACACG. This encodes CASSLAVSGNT. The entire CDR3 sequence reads CASSLAVSGNTIYF.

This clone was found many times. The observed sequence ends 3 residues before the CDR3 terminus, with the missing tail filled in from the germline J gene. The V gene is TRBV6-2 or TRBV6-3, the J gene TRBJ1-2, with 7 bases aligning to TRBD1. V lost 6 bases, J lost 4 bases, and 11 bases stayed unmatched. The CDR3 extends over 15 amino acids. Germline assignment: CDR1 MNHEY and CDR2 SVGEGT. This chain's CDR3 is CASSESWDSTYGYTF. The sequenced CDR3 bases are TGTGCCAGCAGCGAGTCATGGGACAGCACCTATGGC.

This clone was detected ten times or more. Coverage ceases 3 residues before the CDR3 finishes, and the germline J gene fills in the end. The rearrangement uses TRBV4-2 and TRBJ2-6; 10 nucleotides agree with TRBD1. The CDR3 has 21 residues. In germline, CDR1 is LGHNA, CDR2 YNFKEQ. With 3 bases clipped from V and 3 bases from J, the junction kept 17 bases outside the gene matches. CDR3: CASSQGQGNLFYQIGANVLTF. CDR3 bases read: TGTGCCAGCAGCCAGGGACAGGGGAACCTCTTCTATCAGATTGGGGCCAACGTC.

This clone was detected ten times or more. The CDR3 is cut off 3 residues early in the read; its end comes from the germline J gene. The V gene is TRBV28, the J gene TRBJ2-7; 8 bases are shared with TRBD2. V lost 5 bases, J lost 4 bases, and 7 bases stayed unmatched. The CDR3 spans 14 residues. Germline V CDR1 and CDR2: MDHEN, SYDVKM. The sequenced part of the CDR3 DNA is TGTGCCAGCAGTCTATTAGCGGGACCGTACGAG. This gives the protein CASSLLAGPYE. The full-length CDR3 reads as CASSLLAGPYEQYF.

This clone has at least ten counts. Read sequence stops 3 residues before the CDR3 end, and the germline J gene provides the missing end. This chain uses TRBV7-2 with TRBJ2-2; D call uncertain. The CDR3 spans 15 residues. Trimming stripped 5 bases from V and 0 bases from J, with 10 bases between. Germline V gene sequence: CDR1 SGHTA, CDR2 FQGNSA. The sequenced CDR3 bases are TGTGCCAGCAGCCTCCGGCGGTCGAACACCGGGGAG. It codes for CASSLRRSNTGE. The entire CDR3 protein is CASSLRRSNTGELFF.

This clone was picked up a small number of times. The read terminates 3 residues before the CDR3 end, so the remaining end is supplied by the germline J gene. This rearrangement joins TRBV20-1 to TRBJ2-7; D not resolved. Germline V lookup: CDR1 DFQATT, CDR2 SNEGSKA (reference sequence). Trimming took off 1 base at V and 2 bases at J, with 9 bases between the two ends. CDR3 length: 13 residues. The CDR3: CSARGGSTYEQYF. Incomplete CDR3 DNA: TGCAGTGCTAGAGGCGGCAGTACCTACGAG.

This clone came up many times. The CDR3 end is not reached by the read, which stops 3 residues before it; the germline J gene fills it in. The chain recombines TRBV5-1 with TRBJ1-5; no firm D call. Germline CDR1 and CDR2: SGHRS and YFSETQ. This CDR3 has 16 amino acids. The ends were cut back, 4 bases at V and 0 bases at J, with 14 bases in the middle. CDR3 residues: CASSHKHSYSNQPQHF. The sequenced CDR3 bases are TGCGCCAGCAGCCACAAACACAGTTATAGCAATCAGCCC. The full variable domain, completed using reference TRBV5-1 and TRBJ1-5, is KAGVTQTPRYLIKTRGQQVTLSCSPISGHRSVSWYQQTPGQGLQFLFEYFSETQRNKGNFPGRFSGRQFSNSRSEMNVSTLELGDSALYLCASSHKHSYSNQPQHFGDGTRLSIL.

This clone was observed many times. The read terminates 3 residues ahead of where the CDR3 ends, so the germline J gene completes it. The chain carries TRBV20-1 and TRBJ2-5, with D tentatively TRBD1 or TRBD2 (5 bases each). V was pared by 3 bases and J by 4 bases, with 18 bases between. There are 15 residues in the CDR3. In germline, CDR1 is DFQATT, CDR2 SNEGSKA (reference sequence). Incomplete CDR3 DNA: TGCAGTGCTAGTAATCAGGGCGCGAGGGGAGAGACC. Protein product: CSASNQGARGET. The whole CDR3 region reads CSASNQGARGETQYF.

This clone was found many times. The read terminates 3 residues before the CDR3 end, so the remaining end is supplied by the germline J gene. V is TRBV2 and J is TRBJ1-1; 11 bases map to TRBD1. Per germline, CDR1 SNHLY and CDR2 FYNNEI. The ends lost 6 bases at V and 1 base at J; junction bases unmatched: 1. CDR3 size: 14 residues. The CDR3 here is CASRDRGPNTEAFF. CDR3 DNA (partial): TGTGCCAGCAGGGACAGGGGGCCGAACACTGAA.

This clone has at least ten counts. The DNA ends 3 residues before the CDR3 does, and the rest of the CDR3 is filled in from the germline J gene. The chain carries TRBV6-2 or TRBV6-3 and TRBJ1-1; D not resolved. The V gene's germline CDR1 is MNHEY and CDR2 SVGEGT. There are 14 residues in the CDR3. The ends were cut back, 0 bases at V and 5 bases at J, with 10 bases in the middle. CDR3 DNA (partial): TGTGCCAGCAGTTACTCAAGTATCGGGACTGAA. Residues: CASSYSSIGTE. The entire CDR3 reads CASSYSSIGTEAFF.

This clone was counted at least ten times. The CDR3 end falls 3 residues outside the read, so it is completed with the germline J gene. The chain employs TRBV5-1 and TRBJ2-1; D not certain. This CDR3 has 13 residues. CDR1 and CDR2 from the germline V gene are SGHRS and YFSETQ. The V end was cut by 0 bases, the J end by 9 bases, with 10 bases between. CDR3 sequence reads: CASSLDLPSEQFF. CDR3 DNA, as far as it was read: TGCGCCAGCAGCTTGGATCTCCCCAGTGAG.

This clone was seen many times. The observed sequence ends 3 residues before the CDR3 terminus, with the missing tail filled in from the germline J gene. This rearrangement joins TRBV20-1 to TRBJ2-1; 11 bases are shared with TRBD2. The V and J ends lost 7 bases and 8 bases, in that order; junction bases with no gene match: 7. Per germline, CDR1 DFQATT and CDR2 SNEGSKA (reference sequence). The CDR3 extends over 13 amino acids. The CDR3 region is CSVEGLAAYEQFF. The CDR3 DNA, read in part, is TGCAGTGTCGAGGGACTAGCGGCGTATGAG.

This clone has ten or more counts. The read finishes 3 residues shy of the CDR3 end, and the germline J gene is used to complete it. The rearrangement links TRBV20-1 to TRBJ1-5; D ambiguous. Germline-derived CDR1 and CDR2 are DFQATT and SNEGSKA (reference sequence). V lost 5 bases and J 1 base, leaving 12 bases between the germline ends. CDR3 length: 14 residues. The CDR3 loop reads CSAGLPGSNQPQHF. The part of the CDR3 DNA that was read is TGCAGTGCTGGGCTTCCTGGGAGCAATCAGCCC.

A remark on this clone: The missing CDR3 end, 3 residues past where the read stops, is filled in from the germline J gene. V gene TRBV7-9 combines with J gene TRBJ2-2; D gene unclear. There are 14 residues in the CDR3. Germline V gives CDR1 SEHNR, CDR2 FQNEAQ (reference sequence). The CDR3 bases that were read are TGTGCCAGCAGCTTGGGTTCAACTAATGAAAAG. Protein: CASSLGSTNEK. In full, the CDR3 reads CASSLGSTNEKLFF.

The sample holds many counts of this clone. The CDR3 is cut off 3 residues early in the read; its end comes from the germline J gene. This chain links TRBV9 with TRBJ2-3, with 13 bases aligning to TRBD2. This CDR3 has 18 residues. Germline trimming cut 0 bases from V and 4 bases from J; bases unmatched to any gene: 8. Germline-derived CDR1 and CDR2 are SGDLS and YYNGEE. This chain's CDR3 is CASSVGTSGSHPPDTQYF. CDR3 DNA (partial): TGTGCCAGCAGCGTAGGGACTAGCGGGAGTCACCCGCCAGATACG.

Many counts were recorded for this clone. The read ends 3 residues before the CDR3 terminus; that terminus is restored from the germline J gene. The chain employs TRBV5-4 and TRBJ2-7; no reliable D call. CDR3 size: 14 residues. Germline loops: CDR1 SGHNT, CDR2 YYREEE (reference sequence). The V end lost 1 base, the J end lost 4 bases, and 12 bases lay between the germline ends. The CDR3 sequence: CASSLLGVSYEQYF. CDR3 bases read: TGTGCCAGCAGCTTGCTTGGTGTTAGTTACGAG.

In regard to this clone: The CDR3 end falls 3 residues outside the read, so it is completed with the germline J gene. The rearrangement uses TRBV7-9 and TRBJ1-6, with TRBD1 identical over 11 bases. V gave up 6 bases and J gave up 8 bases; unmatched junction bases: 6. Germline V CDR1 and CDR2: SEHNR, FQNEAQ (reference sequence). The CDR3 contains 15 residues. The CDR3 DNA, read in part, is TGTGCCAGCAGTTTACCGGGACAGGGGGATTCACCC. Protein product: CASSLPGQGDSP. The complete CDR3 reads CASSLPGQGDSPLHF.

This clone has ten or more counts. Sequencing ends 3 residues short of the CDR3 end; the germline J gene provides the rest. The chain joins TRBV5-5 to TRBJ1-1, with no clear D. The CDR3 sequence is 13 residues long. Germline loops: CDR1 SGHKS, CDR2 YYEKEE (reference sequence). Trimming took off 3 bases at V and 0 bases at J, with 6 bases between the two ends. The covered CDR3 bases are TGTGCCAGCAGCTCCCTATTGAACACTGAA. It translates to CASSSLLNTE. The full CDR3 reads CASSSLLNTEAFF.

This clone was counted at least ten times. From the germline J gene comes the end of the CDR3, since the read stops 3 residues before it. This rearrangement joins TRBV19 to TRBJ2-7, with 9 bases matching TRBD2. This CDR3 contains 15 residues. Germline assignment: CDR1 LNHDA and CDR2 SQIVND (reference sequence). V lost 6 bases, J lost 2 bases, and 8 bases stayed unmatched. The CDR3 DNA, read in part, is TGTGCCAGTAGGACTAGCGGTGCGAGTACCTACGAG. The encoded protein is CASRTSGASTYE. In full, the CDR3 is CASRTSGASTYEQYF.

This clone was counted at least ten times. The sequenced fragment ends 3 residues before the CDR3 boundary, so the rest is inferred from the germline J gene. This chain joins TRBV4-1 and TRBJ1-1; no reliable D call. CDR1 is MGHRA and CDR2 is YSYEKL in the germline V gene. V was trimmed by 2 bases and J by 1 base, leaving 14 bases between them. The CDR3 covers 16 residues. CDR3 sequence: CASSQRQKAGNTEAFF. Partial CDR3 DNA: TGCGCCAGCAGCCAAAGACAAAAGGCTGGGAACACTGAA.

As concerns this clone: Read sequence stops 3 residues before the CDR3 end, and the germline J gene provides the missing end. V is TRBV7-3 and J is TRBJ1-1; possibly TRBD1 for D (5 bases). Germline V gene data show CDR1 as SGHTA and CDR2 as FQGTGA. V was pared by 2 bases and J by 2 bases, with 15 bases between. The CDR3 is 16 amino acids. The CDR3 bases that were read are TGTGCCAGCAGCTTATCAGGGTTGACCTCAAACACTGAA. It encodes CASSLSGLTSNTE. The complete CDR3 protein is CASSLSGLTSNTEAFF.

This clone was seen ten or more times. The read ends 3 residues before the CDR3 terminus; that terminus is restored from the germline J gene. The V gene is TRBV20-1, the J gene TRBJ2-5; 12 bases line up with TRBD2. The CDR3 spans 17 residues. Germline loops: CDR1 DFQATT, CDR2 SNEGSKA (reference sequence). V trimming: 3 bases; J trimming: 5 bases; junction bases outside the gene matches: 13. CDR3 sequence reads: CSASLWGLAGSSETQYF. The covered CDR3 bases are TGCAGTGCTAGCCTCTGGGGACTAGCGGGTTCGTCGGAGACC.

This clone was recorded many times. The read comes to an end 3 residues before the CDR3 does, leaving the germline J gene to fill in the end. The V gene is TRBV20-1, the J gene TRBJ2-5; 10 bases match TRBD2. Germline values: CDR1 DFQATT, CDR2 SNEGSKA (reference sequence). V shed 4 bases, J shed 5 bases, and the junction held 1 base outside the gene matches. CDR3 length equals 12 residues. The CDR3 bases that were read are TGCAGTGCTACTAGCGGGAGTGAGACC. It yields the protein CSATSGSET. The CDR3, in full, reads CSATSGSETQYF.

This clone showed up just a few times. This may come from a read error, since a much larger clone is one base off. The CDR3 is CASTRRTDNSPLFF. The sequenced part of the CDR3 DNA is TGTGCCAGTACAAGGAGGACAGATAATTCACCA. V gene TRBV19 combines with J gene TRBJ1-4; a possible D gene is TRBD1 (6 bases). Read data end 3 residues before the CDR3 end; the end is taken from the germline J gene. The CDR3 is 14 residues long. CDR1 and CDR2 from the germline V gene are LNHDA and SQIVND (reference sequence).

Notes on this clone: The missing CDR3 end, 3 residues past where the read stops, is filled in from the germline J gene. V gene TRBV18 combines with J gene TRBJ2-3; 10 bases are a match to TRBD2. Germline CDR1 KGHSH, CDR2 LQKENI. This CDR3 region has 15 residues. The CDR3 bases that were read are TGTGCCAGCTCACCACGGACTAGCGGTAAAGAGACG. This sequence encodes CASSPRTSGKET. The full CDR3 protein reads CASSPRTSGKETQYF.

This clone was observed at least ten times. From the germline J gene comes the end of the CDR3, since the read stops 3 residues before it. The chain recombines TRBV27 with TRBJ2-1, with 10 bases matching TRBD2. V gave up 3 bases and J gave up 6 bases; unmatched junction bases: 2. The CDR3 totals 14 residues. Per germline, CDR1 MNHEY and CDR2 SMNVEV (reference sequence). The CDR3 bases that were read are TGTGCCAGCAGTTTGCCTAGCGGGAGCAATGAG. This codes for CASSLPSGSNE. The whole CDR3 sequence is CASSLPSGSNEQFF.

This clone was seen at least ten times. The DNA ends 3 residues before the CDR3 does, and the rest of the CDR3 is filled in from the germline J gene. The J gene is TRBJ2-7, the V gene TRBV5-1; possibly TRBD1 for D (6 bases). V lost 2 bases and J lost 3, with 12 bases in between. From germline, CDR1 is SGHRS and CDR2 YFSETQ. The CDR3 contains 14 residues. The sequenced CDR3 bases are TGCGCCAGCAGCTTCCGGGACACGGGCTACGAG. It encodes CASSFRDTGYE. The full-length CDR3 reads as CASSFRDTGYEQYF.

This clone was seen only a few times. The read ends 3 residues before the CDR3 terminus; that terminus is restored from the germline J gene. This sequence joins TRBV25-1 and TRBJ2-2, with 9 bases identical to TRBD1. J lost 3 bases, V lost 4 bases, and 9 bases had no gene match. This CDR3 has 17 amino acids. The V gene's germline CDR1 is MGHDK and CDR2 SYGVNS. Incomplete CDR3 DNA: TGTGCCAGCAGTGCAAGGACCGGACAGGGGTACACCGGGGAG. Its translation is CASSARTGQGYTGE. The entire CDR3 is CASSARTGQGYTGELFF.